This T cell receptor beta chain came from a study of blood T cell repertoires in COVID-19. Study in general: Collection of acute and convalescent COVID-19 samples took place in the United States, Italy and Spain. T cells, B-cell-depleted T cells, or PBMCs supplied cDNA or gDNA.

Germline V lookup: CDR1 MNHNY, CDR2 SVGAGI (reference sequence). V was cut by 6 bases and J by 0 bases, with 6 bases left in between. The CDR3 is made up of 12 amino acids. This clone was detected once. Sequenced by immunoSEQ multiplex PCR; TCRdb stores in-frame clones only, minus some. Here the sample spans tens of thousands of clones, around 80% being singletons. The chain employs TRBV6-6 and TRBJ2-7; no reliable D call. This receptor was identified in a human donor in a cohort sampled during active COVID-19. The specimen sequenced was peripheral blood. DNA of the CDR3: TGTGCCAGCAGGGTGAGCTCCTACGAGCAGTACTTC. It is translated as CASRVSSYEQYF.